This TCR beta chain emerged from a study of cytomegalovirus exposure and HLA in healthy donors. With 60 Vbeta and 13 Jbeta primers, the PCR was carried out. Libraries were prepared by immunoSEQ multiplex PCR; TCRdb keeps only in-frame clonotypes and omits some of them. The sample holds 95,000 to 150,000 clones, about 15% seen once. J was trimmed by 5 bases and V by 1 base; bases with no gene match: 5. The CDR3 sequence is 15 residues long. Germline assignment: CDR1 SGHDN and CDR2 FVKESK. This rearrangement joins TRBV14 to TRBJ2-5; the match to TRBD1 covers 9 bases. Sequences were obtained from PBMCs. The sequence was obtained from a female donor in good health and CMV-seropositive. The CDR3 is CASSQVGTGRETQYF. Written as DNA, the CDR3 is TGTGCCAGCAGCCAAGTCGGGACAGGGCGGGAGACCCAGTACTTC.